This T cell receptor beta chain was recorded in a study of blood T cell repertoires in COVID-19. The protocol was immunoSEQ multiplex PCR, while the TCRdb copy is restricted to in-frame clones and leaves out a portion. The data contain more than 110,000 clones, roughly 89% of them singletons. The CDR3 loop spans 15 amino acids. The V end lost 1 base, the J end lost 4 bases, and 13 bases lay between the germline ends. The germline V gene encodes CDR1 MNHEY and CDR2 SMNVEV (reference sequence). This TCR came from a woman aged 40 to 50 with acute or convalescent COVID-19. The V and J genes are TRBV27 and TRBJ1-1; D unresolved. Sample: peripheral blood. The CDR3 coding sequence is TGTGCCAGCAGTTTATTGCTGGGCTTGGGCACTGAAGCTTTCTTT. This encodes CASSLLLGLGTEAFF.